Presented here are 17 T cell receptor beta chains from one specimen sequenced in a study of T cells in Graves' hyperthyroidism and ophthalmopathy. TCR beta CDR3 region amplification was performed from RNA transcripts. The HTBI primer set was used in a first-round RT-PCR of the TCR CDR3. Via MiXCR, TCRdb re-called the multiplex PCR reads, giving one row per CDR3 protein. The sample has some 300,000 distinct CDR3 sequences; around 15% are singletons. The specimen sequenced was blood. The receptors derive from a woman aged 40 to 50 with Graves' hyperthyroidism.

This clonotype was counted many times. The gene calls are TRBV2 and TRBJ2-7; maybe TRBD2 (6 bases). The CDR3 totals 12 residues. The germline gives CDR1 SNHLY, CDR2 FYNNEI. The V end was cut by 7 bases, the J end by 3 bases, with 10 bases between. This chain's CDR3 is CASTRENYEQYF. The CDR3 coding sequence is TGTGCCAGCACCCGGGAGAACTACGAGCAGTACTTC. Looking up the rest from reference TRBV2 and TRBJ2-7 gives the full variable domain: EPEVTQTPSHQVTQMGQEVILRCVPISNHLYFYWYRQILGQKVEFLVSFYNNEISEKSEIFDDQFSVERPDGSNFTLKIRSTKLEDSAMYFCASTRENYEQYFGPGTRLTVT.

Many counts were recorded for this clonotype. This chain links TRBV27 with TRBJ2-7; 12 nucleotides match TRBD2. CDR3 size: 15 residues. The J segment lost 7 bases and the V segment lost 3 bases, leaving 7 bases of the junction unmatched. Germline assignment: CDR1 MNHEY and CDR2 SMNVEV (reference sequence). CDR3 sequence reads: CASSFRLAGVGEQYF. The CDR3 DNA reads TGTGCCAGCAGTTTCAGACTAGCGGGAGTCGGTGAGCAGTACTTC.

This clonotype was found a few times. The J gene is TRBJ2-5, the V gene TRBV6-5, with 8 bases identical to TRBD2. This CDR3 is built from 14 residues. V was pared by 7 bases and J by 6 bases, with 10 bases of the junction left unmatched. Germline V gene lookup returns CDR1 MNHEY and CDR2 SVGAGI. As DNA, the CDR3 is TGTGCCAGCAATAGCGGGACTAGAGTGAAGACCCAGTACTTC. It specifies CASNSGTRVKTQYF.

This clonotype was seen ten or more times. The chain combines TRBV7-2 with TRBJ2-3; possible D gene TRBD2, 5 bases. Trimming took off 3 bases at V and 2 bases at J, with 9 bases between the two ends. CDR3 size: 14 residues. Germline V CDR1 and CDR2: SGHTA, FQGNSA. Here the CDR3 DNA reads TGTGCCAGCAGCTTCCTAGACTACACAGATACGCAGTATTTT. Translation: CASSFLDYTDTQYF.

This clonotype was recorded many times. The J gene is TRBJ1-5, the V gene TRBV3-1; 8 bases align to TRBD1. Germline V gene sequence: CDR1 LGHDT, CDR2 YNNKEL (reference sequence). With 0 bases clipped from V and 6 bases from J, the junction kept 4 bases outside the gene matches. CDR3 size: 15 residues. In nucleotides, the CDR3 is TGTGCCAGCAGCCAAGATGCAGGGGGCGGTCAGCCCCAGCATTTT. It encodes CASSQDAGGGQPQHF.

The chain has TRBV27 and TRBJ1-5; no clear D gene. The CDR3 contains 14 residues. From germline, CDR1 is MNHEY and CDR2 SMNVEV (reference sequence). The V and J ends lost 6 bases and 4 bases respectively, with 13 bases between them. This chain's CDR3 is CASRSGGRNQPQHF. The CDR3 DNA sequence: TGTGCCAGCAGATCCGGTGGCCGTAATCAGCCCCAGCATTTT.

This clonotype was counted once. A much larger clone differs by one base, so this may be a read error. The chain carries TRBV3-1 and TRBJ2-1; 9 nucleotides agree with TRBD2. This CDR3 contains 18 residues. Germline V gene sequence: CDR1 LGHDT, CDR2 YNNKEL (reference sequence). DNA for the CDR3: TGTGCCAGCAGCCAAGGGGGATTAGCGGGAGTTTCCTACAATGGGCAGTTCTTC. Encoded protein: CASSQGGLAGVSYNGQFF.

This clonotype was recorded at least ten times. The chain carries TRBV20-1 and TRBJ2-1; 8 bases map to TRBD2. The germline V gene encodes CDR1 DFQATT and CDR2 SNEGSKA (reference sequence). Trimming at V came to 4 bases and at J to 7 bases, leaving 15 bases not matched to a gene. The CDR3 contains 16 residues. DNA of the CDR3: TGCAGTGCTAACGCATGGGGACTAGGACCCTCGAATGAGCAGTTCTTC. Its translation is CSANAWGLGPSNEQFF.

The chain recombines TRBV28 with TRBJ1-1, with D perhaps matching TRBD1 (6 bases). This CDR3 has 14 amino acids. V lost 5 bases, J lost 4 bases, and 14 bases lay in between. The germline gives CDR1 MDHEN, CDR2 SYDVKM. The CDR3 loop reads CASSDLRGGTEAFF. The CDR3 DNA sequence: TGTGCCAGCAGTGACCTCAGGGGCGGCACTGAAGCTTTCTTT.

This clonotype was seen more than once but under ten times. This chain joins TRBV7-9 and TRBJ2-1; 7 nucleotides match TRBD2. V was pared by 1 base and J by 2 bases, with 8 bases of the junction left unmatched. Germline V lookup: CDR1 SEHNR, CDR2 FQNEAQ (reference sequence). CDR3 length: 17 amino acids. The CDR3 bases are TGTGCCAGCAGCTTAGAACCACTAGCGATAACCTACAATGAGCAGTTCTTC. Its translation: CASSLEPLAITYNEQFF.

This clonotype was observed at least ten times. The chain uses TRBV6-1 and TRBJ1-5; D not resolved. Germline lookup yields CDR1 MNHNS and CDR2 SASEGT. V was cut by 5 bases and J by 0 bases, with 14 bases left in between. The CDR3 runs to 16 residues. CDR3 residues: CASSRLGADSNQPQHF. CDR3 bases: TGTGCCAGCAGTCGCCTCGGCGCTGATAGCAATCAGCCCCAGCATTTT.

This chain connects TRBV7-9 to TRBJ2-5; D possibly uses TRBD1 or TRBD2 (5 bases each). The CDR3 contains 14 residues. CDR1 SEHNR and CDR2 FQNEAQ come from the germline V gene (reference sequence). Trimming cost V 1 base and J 5 bases, with 11 bases left between them. Written as DNA, the CDR3 is TGTGCCAGCAGCTTAGTGCAGGGAGTGGAGACCCAGTACTTC. Its translation: CASSLVQGVETQYF.

This clonotype occurred many times. This chain uses TRBV7-2 with TRBJ1-1; D might be TRBD1 (5 bases). The V end lost 2 bases, the J end lost 4 bases, and 11 bases lay between the germline ends. Germline lookup yields CDR1 SGHTA and CDR2 FQGNSA. The CDR3 extends over 14 amino acids. CDR3 sequence (DNA): TGTGCCAGCAGCTTACGGGGGGTGGGCACTGAAGCTTTCTTT. The encoded protein is CASSLRGVGTEAFF.

This clonotype was counted between two and nine times. The CDR3 DNA is TGTGCCATCAGTGAGTCGATACGGAGCGGGAGGGACAATGAGCAGTTCTTC. This sequence encodes CAISESIRSGRDNEQFF. The chain joins TRBV10-3 to TRBJ2-1; 10 bases are shared with TRBD2. CDR3 length: 17 residues. With 0 bases clipped from V and 5 bases from J, the junction kept 7 bases outside the gene matches. Germline lookup yields CDR1 ENHRY and CDR2 SYGVKD.

This clonotype was seen at least ten times. The rearrangement links TRBV28 to TRBJ2-4, with D possibly matching TRBD2 (6 bases). The CDR3 loop spans 14 amino acids. The germline CDR1 and CDR2 sequences are MDHEN and SYDVKM. Deletions cut 6 bases from V and 7 bases from J, with 16 bases between. This chain's CDR3 is CASSSPGGGNIQYF. The CDR3 coding sequence is TGTGCCAGCAGCTCCCCTGGGGGAGGCAACATTCAGTACTTC.

The sample holds many counts of this clonotype. The gene calls are TRBV28 and TRBJ2-7, with 8 bases fitting TRBD1. CDR1 is MDHEN, CDR2 SYDVKM, per germline. V lost 3 bases and J lost 2; bases outside the gene matches: 9. This CDR3 has 16 amino acids. The CDR3 sequence is CASSLTGAPGTYEQYF. The CDR3 bases are TGTGCCAGCAGTTTGACAGGGGCCCCTGGGACCTACGAGCAGTACTTC. Together with reference TRBV28 and TRBJ2-7, the CDR3 gives the full variable domain: DVKVTQSSRYLVKRTGEKVFLECVQDMDHENMFWYRQDPGLGLRLIYFSYDVKMKEKGDIPEGYSVSREKKERFSLILESASTNQTSMYLCASSLTGAPGTYEQYFGPGTRLTVT.

This clonotype was picked up a small number of times. J is TRBJ1-1 and V is TRBV6-1; D might be TRBD1 (6 bases). Germline CDR1 reads MNHNS; CDR2 reads SASEGT. The ends were cut back, 5 bases at V and 0 bases at J, with 13 bases in the middle. This CDR3 has 15 residues. This CDR3 is CASSRDRSMNTEAFF. The DNA of the CDR3 is TGTGCCAGCAGTCGAGACAGGAGCATGAACACTGAAGCTTTCTTT.